This T cell receptor beta chain was identified during a study of vaccination effects on CD4 cells after COVID-19. It was after approximately 11 days of culture that CD4+ T cells were isolated. All participants had two doses of either the BNT162b2 or mRNA-1273 vaccine. Assay used: immunoSEQ multiplex PCR; TCRdb lists only in-frame clones, some missing. This table holds over 8,000 clones, around 76% found once. This clone has just a few counts. The antigen remains undetermined. V was pared by 8 bases and J by 1 base, with 8 bases between. CDR1 and CDR2 (germline): SNHLY, FYNNEI. The CDR3 length is 12 residues.

This specimen was CD4+ T cells from PBMCs cultured without peptide, taken after COVID-19 vaccination. V is TRBV2 and J is TRBJ1-1; D gene ambiguous. The sequence derives from a human donor who received a COVID-19 vaccine. The CDR3 loop reads CASLSGNTEAFF. CDR3 sequence (DNA): TGTGCCAGCCTCTCAGGGAACACTGAAGCTTTCTTT.